This T cell receptor beta chain was sequenced during a study of blood T cell repertoires in COVID-19. Losses at the gene ends were 0 bases for V and 5 bases for J; bases not matched to a gene: 8. The CDR3 has 16 amino acids. CDR1 is MNHEY, CDR2 SVGAGI, per germline. In the original workflow: Estimation of nucleated cell counts was performed using reference gene primer amplification. Sequencing used immunoSEQ multiplex PCR; TCRdb keeps in-frame clones, though not all of them. V and J calls and clone size are copied from that table; D and trimming were computed from the DNA. The sample comprises around 70,000 clones, under 95% of which are singletons, and around 5.8% rests with the top ten.

The sequence was collected from a human donor in a cohort sampled during active COVID-19. The V call is TRBV6-5, the J call TRBJ1-2; 8 positions match TRBD1. Sequencing was performed on peripheral blood. The CDR3 DNA reads TGTGCCAGCAGTTACTCGACAGGGGATATTTGGTATGGCTACACCTTC. Its protein product is CASSYSTGDIWYGYTF.